These 5 T cell receptor beta chains share one sample of origin, sequenced in a study of vaccination and CD4 T cells after COVID-19. No cognate antigen is known for these TCRs. Sequencing of cultured CD4+ T cell DNA used the Oncomine TCR Beta short-read assay. Genomic DNA was drawn out of CD4+ T cells grown in culture. TCRdb re-derived calls from the PCR reads in MiXCR, one entry per CDR3 protein. The sample lists 6,500 or so distinct CDR3 sequences; around 30% were seen once. Treatment here: approximately nine-day PBMC culture with coronavirus spike peptide pools or control peptides (ViraFEST assay). CD4+ T lymphocytes from the unexposed donor were collected before the COVID-19 pandemic (2011-2018). Sequenced: CD4+ T cells from blood, cultured in vitro. Every receptor here comes from a human donor in good health.

This chain connects TRBV20-1 to TRBJ1-5, with D possibly matching TRBD1 (6 bases). With 0 bases removed from V and 2 bases from J, the gap between germline ends came to 11 bases. This CDR3 comprises 15 residues. Germline loops: CDR1 DFQATT, CDR2 SNEGSKA (reference sequence). DNA for the CDR3: TGCAGTGCTAGAGATGGGGGCGCGGGCAATCAGCCCCAGCATTTT. The encoded protein is CSARDGGAGNQPQHF.

The gene calls are TRBV6-1 and TRBJ2-7, with a weak D call TRBD1 (6 bases). The length of the CDR3 is 13 residues. CDR1 is MNHNS, CDR2 SASEGT, per germline. V was trimmed by 8 bases and J by 4 bases, leaving 15 bases between them. The CDR3 sequence: CASSRTVTYEQYF. In DNA form, the CDR3 reads TGTGCCAGCTCCCGGACAGTGACGTACGAGCAGTACTTC.

The chain recombines TRBV19 with TRBJ2-2, with 8 bases aligning to TRBD2. Germline V gene data show CDR1 as LNHDA and CDR2 as SQIVND (reference sequence). J was trimmed by 3 bases and V by 5 bases; bases with no gene match: 8. The CDR3 spans 16 residues. The CDR3 is CASSFVRTSYTGELFF. Here the CDR3 DNA reads TGTGCCAGTAGTTTCGTAAGGACTAGCTACACCGGGGAGCTGTTTTTT. Drawing the rest from reference TRBV19 and TRBJ2-2, the complete variable domain is DGGITQSPKYLFRKEGQNVTLSCEQNLNHDAMYWYRQDPGQGLRLIYYSQIVNDFQKGDIAEGYSVSREKKESFPLTVTSAQKNPTAFYLCASSFVRTSYTGELFFGEGSRLTVL.

The genes are TRBV7-2 and TRBJ1-1, with D hard to call. The CDR3 is 15 residues long. Trimming shortened V by 1 base and J by 1 base, and 10 bases separated the two germline ends. Germline lookup yields CDR1 SGHTA and CDR2 FQGNSA. The CDR3 coding sequence is TGTGCCAGCAGCTTAGTCCCCGGAGCGAACACTGAAGCTTTCTTT. Protein: CASSLVPGANTEAFF. The variable domain in full, completed from reference TRBV7-2 and TRBJ1-1, reads GAGVSQSPSNKVTEKGKDVELRCDPISGHTALYWYRQSLGQGLEFLIYFQGNSAPDKSGLPSDRFSAERTGGSVSTLTIQRTQQEDSAVYLCASSLVPGANTEAFFGQGTRLTVV.

This clonotype was observed once. The junction differs from germline at one of its ends, possibly a read error. This sequence joins TRBV5-6 and TRBJ2-2; 13 bases are a match to TRBD2. CDR3 length: 13 amino acids. Germline V gene lookup returns CDR1 SGHDT and CDR2 YYEEEE. The CDR3, as DNA: TGTGCCAGCAGCTTGGGGACTAGCGGGGGGCTGTTTTTT. Its protein product is CASSLGTSGGLFF.